Here is one T cell receptor (beta chain) with its context. In its sample, this clonotype was seen many times. The antigen it binds to is not known. Base-call qualities are not available, and no considerably larger clone is one nucleotide away. CDR1 and CDR2, per the germline V gene (reference sequence), are MNHEY and SMNVEV. Measured from the cysteine to the phenylalanine, the CDR3 is 15 residues long. This entry keeps only the CDR3 DNA: 45 bases, framed from base 1. V lost 5 bases and J lost 0 bases; the stretch between them is 8 bases long. This specimen comes from a study of Graves' ophthalmopathy and Graves' hyperthyroidism (dated by TCRdb to the late 2010s). Regarding the complete study: Peripheral blood samples were taken at the time of initial diagnosis, before any treatment was given. The 100 discovery patients were randomly split 7:3 into training and test sets. In total, approximately 130 blood samples were TCR-sequenced: around 42 ophthalmopathy, around 75 hyperthyroidism and 17 hyperthyroidism-to-ophthalmopathy patients. The independent validation cohort included 18 hyperthyroidism patients plus 17 patients who later progressed from hyperthyroidism to ophthalmopathy. Following sampling, methimazole starting at 30 mg daily was administered to hyperthyroidism patients, and high-dose intravenous methylprednisolone was administered to ophthalmopathy patients. To explore V-J signatures distinguishing ophthalmopathy from hyperthyroidism, a discovery set of around 100 patients (roughly 44 ophthalmopathy, over 55 stable hyperthyroidism) was enrolled. TCR beta repertoire signatures were used to distinguish Graves' ophthalmopathy from Graves' hyperthyroidism and to predict progression to ophthalmopathy. In over 5 hyperthyroidism patients, the T-cell repertoire of thyroid tissue was compared with the T-cell repertoire of blood.

Broader findings and caveats from the paper: Sample size was not statistically predetermined, and group allocation was not concealed from the investigators. The 13-signature model separated ophthalmopathy from stable hyperthyroidism with approximately 90% sensitivity and 81.08% specificity in cross-validation, and 80%/75% in the test set. In validation, the model predicted ophthalmopathy progression with less than 71% sensitivity and 72.22% specificity; approximately 12 predicted patients were CT-confirmed with GO in a median of around 6.5 months. Most of the expanded thyroid clonotypes with a frequency above 0.001 were also detected in blood, and it was suggested that the thyroid immune response may be reflected by blood repertoires.

Hyperthyroidism was considered stable if no progression to ophthalmopathy occurred within 18 months of follow-up. Hyperthyroidism patients were newly diagnosed, with disease duration under 2 months, and aged 18 to 65 years. Patients with other autoimmune diseases, uncontrolled infections, pregnancy or lactation were excluded from the study. Clinical symptoms, serum thyroxine, TRAb, thyroid ultrasound and orbital computed tomography formed the basis of the diagnosis. Using Ficoll-Paque density gradient centrifugation, PBMCs were isolated from about 9.4 ml of fresh peripheral blood. Trizol reagent was used to extract the total RNA, and its quality was then checked on an Agilent 2100 Bioanalyzer. For repertoire sequencing, TCR beta CDR3 regions were amplified from RNA transcripts. HTBI primers and the Qiagen OneStep RT-PCR kit were used in a first-round RT-PCR, which was followed by a second-round multiplex PCR, size selection and purification. Libraries were sequenced on an Illumina HiSeq2000 using paired-end 100 bp reads. Per the authors' processing: SOAPnuke was used to process the reads, removing any read that contained adapters or uncalled bases, had a mean Phred below 15, or lacked an exact match to the constant primer or identifier. COPE v1.2.5 was used to merge high-quality paired reads. Clonotypes were defined as unique nucleotide sequences and were aligned to IMGT TRB V, D and J references using MiTCR v1.1. Only V-J combinations with frequency above 0.0001 were analysed, covering approximately 99% of repertoires. For each V-J combination, a TCR clonal expansion and chaos score was defined as the ratio of F50 clonal expansion to chaos observed in the TCRdist matrix. Welch's t-statistics and random forest were used to narrow the features down to approximately twelve V-J combinations, which were then fed into a naive Bayes classifier. Thyroid-blood repertoire similarity was quantified with the Morisita-Horn index. TCRdb cleaned the public reads at Q25 with fastp, built clones with MiXCR and kept in-frame beta chains. All rows with the same CDR3 protein become a single entry with the most common DNA and genes. TCRdb, not the original authors, processed these V and J calls. For this sample there are hundreds of thousands of distinct CDR3 sequences; about a fifth appear just once. 7.1% of the sample goes to the ten largest clones.

What was sequenced was peripheral blood. This sequence originates from a woman aged 18-30 years with stable Graves' hyperthyroidism. Some clones in this sample may be carry-over from other donors' samples. Donor details come from another sample of the same person, matched by shared clones. The V and J segments used are TRBV27 and TRBJ1-6; the D gene is unclear. The DNA sequence reads TGTGCCAGCAGTGACGGGAGCTCCTATAATTCACCCCTCCACTTT. Its coded protein is CASSDGSSYNSPLHF.